A single sample gave rise to the 2 T cell receptor beta chains below, sequenced in a study of T-cell reconstitution after alpha-beta-depleted transplantation in children (dated by TCRdb to the mid-2010s). In light of the paper, this sample's treatment or condition label describes: allogeneic hematopoietic cell transplantation with graft depleted of TCRalphabeta T cells and CD19 B cells. Library generation was performed with PCR. The instrument given in TCRdb is Illumina HiSeq 2500. To normalize quantification of the TCRbeta repertoire, the TCR libraries were built with molecular barcoding that relied on unique molecular identifiers. TCRdb's own reprocessing of the public reads used fastp at Q25 and MiXCR and kept productive beta chains. Merged by CDR3 protein, the rows form single entries marked with the most common genes and DNA. This sample gives about 200,000 distinct CDR3 sequences in total; over 15% of them show up just once. Together, the top ten hold about 39% of the sample.

The sequenced sample was PBMCs, mostly from graft donor cells, obtained 360 days after TCRalphabeta/CD19-depleted stem cell transplant. These receptors were obtained from a male patient under 10 years old who had a stem cell transplant for acute lymphoblastic leukemia, so the T cells may come from the graft donor.

This clonotype was recorded a few times. The rearrangement links TRBV5-1 to TRBJ1-6; D is ambiguous. The CDR3 spans 15 residues. V was pared by 6 bases and J by 5 bases, with 15 bases between. Germline CDR1 is SGHRS and CDR2 is YFSETQ. CDR3 residues: CASKSNVGDNSPLHF. The CDR3 nucleotides read TGCGCCAGCAAATCCAACGTGGGAGATAATTCACCCCTCCACTTT.

This clonotype was recorded a few times. The rearrangement links TRBV6-5 to TRBJ1-2, with a possible D match to TRBD1 (5 bases). This CDR3 contains 17 residues. Trimming cost V 6 bases and J 3 bases, with 23 bases left between them. The germline V gene has CDR1 MNHEY and CDR2 SVGAGI. The CDR3 protein is CASSPYPATTGDYGYTF. The CDR3 region has the DNA TGTGCCAGCAGCCCATATCCCGCTACCACAGGAGACTATGGCTACACCTTC.